This TCR beta chain was sequenced for a study of T cells in Graves' hyperthyroidism and ophthalmopathy. This CDR3 region has 20 residues. CDR1 and CDR2 from the germline V gene are SGHAT and FQNNGV. The trim removed 3 bases at V and 1 base at J, leaving 13 bases unmatched. At least ten counts were recorded for this clonotype. Regions amplified from RNA transcripts were the TCR beta CDR3 regions. The HTBI primer set served for first-round RT-PCR of the TCR CDR3. TCRdb reprocessed the multiplex PCR reads with MiXCR, giving one entry per CDR3 protein. This sample has fewer than 650,000 distinct CDR3 sequences, with approximately 15% found just once.

The receptor was derived from a woman aged 25-40 years with Graves' hyperthyroidism that later progressed to Graves' ophthalmopathy. The chain is built from TRBV11-2 and TRBJ2-4, with 12 bases identical to TRBD2. Sequences were obtained from blood. The CDR3 DNA is TGTGCCAGCAGCTTGGTGCGGCTAGCGGGAGGGCCCTCGGCCAAAAACATTCAGTACTTC. The encoded protein is CASSLVRLAGGPSAKNIQYF. Full variable domain (outside the CDR3, taken from reference TRBV11-2 and TRBJ2-4): EAGVAQSPRYKIIEKRQSVAFWCNPISGHATLYWYQQILGQGPKLLIQFQNNGVVDDSQLPKDRFSAERLKGVDSTLKIQPAKLEDSAVYLCASSLVRLAGGPSAKNIQYFGAGTRLSVL.